The clone carrying this TCR beta chain has more than one count but fewer than ten. This entry comes from a study of blood T cell repertoires in COVID-19. Study-wide background: PBMCs, B-cell-depleted T cells, or T cells provided the cDNA or gDNA that made up the material.

Profiled with immunoSEQ multiplex PCR; TCRdb holds only in-frame clones, not every one. The table shows roughly 90,000 clones, with around 90% occurring only once. Sequences were obtained from peripheral blood. The sequence derives from a man aged 40-50 years with acute or convalescent COVID-19.

The CDR3 region has the DNA TGTGCCAGCAGCCTGTTTAGCGGGCCAGATACGCAGTATTTT. Encoded protein: CASSLFSGPDTQYF. V and J are TRBV4-2 and TRBJ2-3; 7 bases match TRBD2. V lost 4 bases, J lost 4 bases, and 5 bases stayed unmatched. The CDR3 contains 14 residues. Germline V CDR1 and CDR2: LGHNA, YNFKEQ.